The entry below gives a single T cell receptor (beta chain) sequence along with its context. Clones were read by immunoSEQ multiplex PCR, and TCRdb kept only the in-frame ones, dropping some. Counted here are about 200,000 clones, 86% occurring once; the ten biggest clones make up less than 5%. These data belong to a study of blood T cell repertoires in COVID-19. V trimming: 5 bases; J trimming: 6 bases; junction bases outside the gene matches: 14. Germline CDR1 is SEHNR and CDR2 is FQNEAQ (reference sequence). The CDR3 is 17 residues long. This clonotype originated in a woman aged 40 to 50 with acute COVID-19. The sample was PBMCs or T cells enriched from blood (not recorded which). The chain is built from TRBV7-9 and TRBJ2-1, with 9 nucleotides matching TRBD2. This CDR3 reads CASSLKTGASGANEQFF. The CDR3 nucleotides read TGTGCCAGCAGCCTCAAGACAGGAGCTAGCGGGGCCAATGAGCAGTTCTTC.